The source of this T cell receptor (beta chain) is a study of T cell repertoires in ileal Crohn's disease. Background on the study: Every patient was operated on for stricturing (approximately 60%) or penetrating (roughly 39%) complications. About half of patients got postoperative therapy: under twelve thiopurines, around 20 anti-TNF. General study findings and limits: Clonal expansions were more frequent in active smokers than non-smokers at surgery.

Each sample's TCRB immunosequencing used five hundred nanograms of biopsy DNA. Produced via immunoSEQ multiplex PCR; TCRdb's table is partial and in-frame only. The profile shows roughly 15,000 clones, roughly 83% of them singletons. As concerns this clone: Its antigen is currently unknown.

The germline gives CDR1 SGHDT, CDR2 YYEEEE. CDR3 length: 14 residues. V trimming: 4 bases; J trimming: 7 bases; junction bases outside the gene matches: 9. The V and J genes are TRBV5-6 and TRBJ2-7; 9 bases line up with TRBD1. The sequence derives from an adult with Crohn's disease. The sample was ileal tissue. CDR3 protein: CASSLPDRGREQYF. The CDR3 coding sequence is TGTGCCAGCAGCCTACCGGACAGGGGAAGGGAGCAGTACTTC.